The clone carrying this T cell receptor beta chain was seen only a few times. Its antigen is currently unknown. Germline CDR1 reads SGHRS; CDR2 reads YFSETQ. The V end was cut by 7 bases, the J end by 4 bases, with 12 bases between. The CDR3 is 14 amino acids. cDNA synthesis used the whole RNA isolate, giving expressed TCRB sequences. Assay used: immunoSEQ multiplex PCR; TCRdb lists only in-frame clones, some missing. The table records fewer than 350,000 clones, approximately 15% of them present only once. This specimen comes from a study of beta chain features in type 1 diabetes. Notes on the study in general: Moderate but significant shortening of TCRB CDR3s was recorded in all four CD4+ subsets from Type 1 diabetes patients. A greater similarity of naive, central memory and Treg TCRB repertoires was seen among patients than among healthy donors.

Sequencing used naive CD4+ T cells from blood. This clonotype originated in a man between 18 and 35 years old with type 1 diabetes. The genes are TRBV5-1 and TRBJ2-6; D call uncertain. CDR3 bases: TGCGCCAGCGGCGATAGCTCCGGGGCCAACGTCCTGACTTTC. It translates to CASGDSSGANVLTF.